The 16 T cell receptor beta chains reported below all come from one sample, sequenced in a study of blood T cell repertoires in COVID-19. Profiled with immunoSEQ multiplex PCR; TCRdb holds only in-frame clones, not every one. The data contain over 300,000 clones, approximately 82% of them seen just once; the ten biggest clones take up 1% to 1.5%. The sample comprised peripheral blood. These receptors all come from a woman aged 45-60 years with acute or convalescent COVID-19.

This chain uses TRBV7-2 with TRBJ1-2, with D tentatively TRBD1 (6 bases). Trimming took off 1 base at V and 1 base at J, with 10 bases between the two ends. The CDR3 consists of 15 residues. In germline, CDR1 is SGHTA, CDR2 FQGNSA. The CDR3: CASSLVRGGNYGYTF. The CDR3 DNA reads as TGTGCCAGCAGCTTAGTCCGAGGGGGTAACTATGGCTACACCTTC.

The CDR3 nucleotides read TGCGCCAGCAGTCACCGGGTGAACACTGAAGCTTTCTTT. The encoded protein is CASSHRVNTEAFF. J is TRBJ1-1 and V is TRBV5-1; D call uncertain. This CDR3 is built from 13 residues. The V gene lost 5 bases and the J gene lost 0 bases, with 8 bases spanning the gap. Germline assignment: CDR1 SGHRS and CDR2 YFSETQ. Combining the CDR3 with reference TRBV5-1 and TRBJ1-1 gives the whole variable domain KAGVTQTPRYLIKTRGQQVTLSCSPISGHRSVSWYQQTPGQGLQFLFEYFSETQRNKGNFPGRFSGRQFSNSRSEMNVSTLELGDSALYLCASSHRVNTEAFFGQGTRLTVV.

This chain joins TRBV5-4 and TRBJ1-2; no clear D gene. Trimming pared 5 bases from V and 1 base from J, leaving 12 bases between. This CDR3 contains 14 residues. Looked up from germline, CDR1 is SGHNT and CDR2 is YYREEE (reference sequence). The CDR3 sequence is CASRPHGFNYGYTF. CDR3 nucleotide sequence: TGTGCCAGCAGGCCACACGGGTTTAACTATGGCTACACCTTC.

This clone was seen a handful of times. V gene TRBV5-1 combines with J gene TRBJ1-1; D remains unclear. This CDR3 has 15 residues. Trimming pared 5 bases from V and 0 bases from J, leaving 14 bases between. The germline V gene has CDR1 SGHRS and CDR2 YFSETQ. CDR3 DNA sequence: TGCGCCAGCAGGGAGAGGGTTGGTATGAACACTGAAGCTTTCTTT. Its protein is CASRERVGMNTEAFF.

The chain couples TRBV27 to TRBJ2-5; D might be TRBD2 (7 bases). CDR3 length: 14 residues. Germline V gives CDR1 MNHEY, CDR2 SMNVEV (reference sequence). Trimming removed 3 bases at V and 4 bases at J, with 12 bases between. In DNA, the CDR3 is TGTGCCAGCAGTTTTAGGGGGGGAGGAGAGACCCAGTACTTC. The encoded protein is CASSFRGGGETQYF.

V gene TRBV4-3 combines with J gene TRBJ2-1, with 8 bases matching TRBD2. This CDR3 is 16 amino acids long. V lost 0 bases to trimming and J lost 6 bases; unmatched junction nucleotides: 7. Looked up from germline, CDR1 is LGHNA and CDR2 is YSLEER. The CDR3 DNA reads as TGCGCCAGCAGCCAAGATGCGGCGGGAGGCCTCAATGAGCAGTTCTTC. Amino acid sequence: CASSQDAAGGLNEQFF.

The chain has TRBV12-3 or TRBV12-4 and TRBJ1-2, with 7 nucleotides matching TRBD1. The CDR3 extends over 13 amino acids. Losses at the gene ends were 6 bases for V and 5 bases for J; bases not matched to a gene: 6. The CDR3 coding sequence is TGTGCCAGCAGGCCCGGGACAGAGTATGGCTACACCTTC. Encoded protein: CASRPGTEYGYTF.

This clone was observed a single time. This chain uses TRBV3-1 (or the pseudogene TRBV3-2) with TRBJ2-5; D might be TRBD2 (6 bases). CDR1 is LGHDT and CDR2 is YNNKEL in the germline V gene (reference sequence). The CDR3 has 16 amino acids. Trimming shortened V by 0 bases and J by 5 bases, and 16 bases separated the two germline ends. The CDR3 coding sequence is TGTGCCAGCAGCCAAGACCTGACCGGGAGAGGGGAGACCCAGTACTTC. This encodes CASSQDLTGRGETQYF.

V is TRBV15 and J is TRBJ2-1; possibly TRBD2 for D (6 bases). V was pared by 9 bases and J by 7 bases, with 13 bases between. CDR3 length: 12 amino acids. Germline assignment: CDR1 LNHNV and CDR2 YYDKDF (reference sequence). The CDR3 spells CATTSEGNEQFF. DNA for the CDR3: TGTGCCACGACTAGTGAAGGGAATGAGCAGTTCTTC.

The CDR3 DNA is TGTGCCAGCAGTCCGACAGAAAATGAAAAACTGTTTTTT. This codes for CASSPTENEKLFF. This chain links TRBV6-6 with TRBJ1-4; perhaps TRBD1 as D (5 bases). This CDR3 spans 13 amino acids. Trimming took off 5 bases at V and 5 bases at J, with 9 bases between the two ends. Germline CDR1 and CDR2: MNHNY and SVGAGI (reference sequence).

The chain joins TRBV7-2 to TRBJ1-2; D is unclear. The CDR3 is 13 amino acids. From germline, CDR1 is SGHTA and CDR2 FQGNSA. V dropped 1 base and J dropped 2 bases, with 5 bases sitting between them. CDR3 sequence reads: CASSLVQNYGYTF. For the CDR3, the DNA is TGTGCCAGCAGCTTAGTACAGAACTATGGCTACACCTTC.

This clone was detected only a few times. The genes are TRBV7-9 and TRBJ2-5, with 8 bases matching TRBD1. Trimming removed 5 bases from V and 6 bases from J; junction bases left unmatched: 5. Germline lookup yields CDR1 SEHNR and CDR2 FQNEAQ (reference sequence). The CDR3 loop spans 13 amino acids. CDR3 residues: CASSLTGEKTQYF. CDR3 bases: TGTGCCAGCAGCCTGACAGGGGAGAAGACCCAGTACTTC. Full variable domain (missing parts from reference TRBV7-9 and TRBJ2-5): DTGVSQNPRHKITKRGQNVTFRCDPISEHNRLYWYRQTLGQGPEFLTYFQNEAQLEKSRLLSDRFSAERPKGSFSTLEIQRTEQGDSAMYLCASSLTGEKTQYFGPGTRLLVL.

The rearrangement joins TRBV19 to TRBJ1-5; tentative D call: TRBD1 (6 bases). There are 16 residues in the CDR3. Looked up from germline, CDR1 is LNHDA and CDR2 is SQIVND (reference sequence). With 5 bases removed from V and 4 bases from J, the gap between germline ends came to 18 bases. The DNA for the CDR3 is TGTGCCAGTAGTCAACCGGGACATCAGGCTAATCAGCCCCAGCATTTT. Its protein is CASSQPGHQANQPQHF.

The chain is built from TRBV5-1 and TRBJ1-1; 12 nucleotides agree with TRBD1. Per the germline V gene, CDR1 is SGHRS and CDR2 is YFSETQ. V shed 4 bases, J shed 8 bases, and the junction held 6 bases outside the gene matches. The CDR3 runs 14 residues. CDR3 sequence (DNA): TGCGCCAGCAGCCGGGACAGGGGGCTTTTGGAAGCTTTCTTT. This sequence encodes CASSRDRGLLEAFF.

The rearrangement joins TRBV15 to TRBJ2-2; 8 positions agree with TRBD2. The CDR3 covers 14 residues. Germline V lookup: CDR1 LNHNV, CDR2 YYDKDF (reference sequence). V was clipped by 4 bases and J by 6 bases; unmatched bases: 4. As DNA, the CDR3 is TGTGCCACCAGCACTTGGACTAGCCCCGGGGAGCTGTTTTTT. Its translation: CATSTWTSPGELFF.

The chain employs TRBV5-1 and TRBJ1-2; D perhaps matches TRBD1 (6 bases). The V gene lost 4 bases and the J gene lost 2 bases, with 24 bases spanning the gap. Germline CDR1 and CDR2: SGHRS and YFSETQ. CDR3 length: 18 amino acids. The CDR3, as DNA: TGCGCCAGCAGCCATCCTTCGACAGGCTATCCCCCAAACTATGGCTACACCTTC. It specifies CASSHPSTGYPPNYGYTF. Combining the CDR3 with reference TRBV5-1 and TRBJ1-2 gives the whole variable domain KAGVTQTPRYLIKTRGQQVTLSCSPISGHRSVSWYQQTPGQGLQFLFEYFSETQRNKGNFPGRFSGRQFSNSRSEMNVSTLELGDSALYLCASSHPSTGYPPNYGYTFGSGTRLTVV.